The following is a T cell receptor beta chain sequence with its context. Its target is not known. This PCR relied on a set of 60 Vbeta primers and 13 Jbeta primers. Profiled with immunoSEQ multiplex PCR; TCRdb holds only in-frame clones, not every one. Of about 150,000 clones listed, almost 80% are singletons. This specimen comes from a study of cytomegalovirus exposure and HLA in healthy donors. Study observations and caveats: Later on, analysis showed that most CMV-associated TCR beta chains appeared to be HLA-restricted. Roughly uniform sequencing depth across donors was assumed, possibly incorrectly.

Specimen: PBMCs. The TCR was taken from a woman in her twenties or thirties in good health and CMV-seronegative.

The CDR3 reads CASSAGIFGNQPQHF. For the CDR3, the DNA is TGTGCCAGCAGCGCGGGGATATTTGGCAATCAGCCCCAGCATTTT. This chain connects TRBV9 to TRBJ1-5; D gene uncertain. The V gene lost 3 bases and the J gene lost 2 bases, with 12 bases spanning the gap. Germline-derived CDR1 and CDR2 are SGDLS and YYNGEE. The CDR3 consists of 15 residues.